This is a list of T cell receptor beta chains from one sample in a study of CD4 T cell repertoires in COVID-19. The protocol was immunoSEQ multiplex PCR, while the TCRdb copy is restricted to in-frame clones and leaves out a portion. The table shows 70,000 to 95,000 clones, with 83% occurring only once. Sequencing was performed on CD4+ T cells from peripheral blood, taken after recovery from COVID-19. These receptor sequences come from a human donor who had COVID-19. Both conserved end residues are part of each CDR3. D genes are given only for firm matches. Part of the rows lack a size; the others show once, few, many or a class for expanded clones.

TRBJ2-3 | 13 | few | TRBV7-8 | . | TGTGCCAGCAGGAGTAGCGTCGCAGATACGCAGTATTTT | CASRSSVADTQYF
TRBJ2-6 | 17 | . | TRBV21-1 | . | TGTGCCAGCAGCAAACGGACAGGGGACTCTGGGGCCAACGTCCTGACTTTC | CASSKRTGDSGANVLTF
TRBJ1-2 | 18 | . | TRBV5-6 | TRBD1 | TGTGCCAGCAGCACCCGGACAGGGGGAGACGAATTTAACTATGGCTACACCTTC | CASSTRTGGDEFNYGYTF
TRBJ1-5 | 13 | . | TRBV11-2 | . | TGTGCCAGCAGCCTAGGACGAGATCAGCCCCAGCATTTT | CASSLGRDQPQHF
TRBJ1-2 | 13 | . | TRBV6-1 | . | TGTGCCAGCAGTGAAGGGGGGAGGGGTGGCTACACCTTC | CASSEGGRGGYTF
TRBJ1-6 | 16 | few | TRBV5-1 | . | TGCGCCAGCAGCGCAGACGGGGGTGTAAATAATTCACCCCTCCACTTT | CASSADGGVNNSPLHF
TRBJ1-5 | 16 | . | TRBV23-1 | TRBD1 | TGCGCCAGCAGTCCCGGGAACAGGGGGCGCGACCAGCCCCAGCATTTT | CASSPGNRGRDQPQHF
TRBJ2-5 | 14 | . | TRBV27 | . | TGTGCCAGCAGTTTAACGGGGGGCGGGGAGACCCAGTACTTC | CASSLTGGGETQYF
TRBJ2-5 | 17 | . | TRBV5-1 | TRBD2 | TGCGCCAGCAGCTTGACGAGTAGCGGGGGGGCCTGGGAGACCCAGTACTTC | CASSLTSSGGAWETQYF
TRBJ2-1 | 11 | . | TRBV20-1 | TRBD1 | TGCAGTGCTACAGGGGGCGGAGAGCAGTTCTTC | CSATGGGEQFF
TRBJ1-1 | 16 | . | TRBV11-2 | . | TGTGCCAGCAGCTCGGGAAGTGAGGGAGTGAGCACTGAAGCTTTCTTT | CASSSGSEGVSTEAFF
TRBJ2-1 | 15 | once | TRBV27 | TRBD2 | TGTGCCAGCAGTCGGGGACTAGCGGGAGTCGATGAGCAGTTCTTC | CASSRGLAGVDEQFF
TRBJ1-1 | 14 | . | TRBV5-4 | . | TGTGCCAGCAGCCAGAAGAGGGGGAACGCTGAAGCTTTCTTT | CASSQKRGNAEAFF
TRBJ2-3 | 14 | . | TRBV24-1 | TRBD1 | TGTGCCATCGGGGGACAGGGGGGCACAGATACGCAGTATTTT | CAIGGQGGTDTQYF
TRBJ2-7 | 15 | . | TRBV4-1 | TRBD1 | TGCGCCAGCAGCCAAGCTCGACAGGGCCCCTACGAGCAGTACTTC | CASSQARQGPYEQYF
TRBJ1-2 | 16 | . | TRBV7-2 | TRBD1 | TGTGCCAGCAGCTTAGCGGGGGGACAGGGGGCGATTGGCTACACCTTC | CASSLAGGQGAIGYTF
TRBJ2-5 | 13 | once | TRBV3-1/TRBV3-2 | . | TGTGCCAGCAGGCAGCGGGTCCAAGAGACCCAGTACTTC | CASRQRVQETQYF
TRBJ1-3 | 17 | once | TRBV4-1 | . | TGCGCCAGCAGCCAAGAATCCACAGGGTTCGGTGGAAACACCATATATTTT | CASSQESTGFGGNTIYF
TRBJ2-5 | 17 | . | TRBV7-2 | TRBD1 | TGTGCCAGCAGCTTAGAACGTCCAGGGACAGGCCAAGAGACCCAGTACTTC | CASSLERPGTGQETQYF
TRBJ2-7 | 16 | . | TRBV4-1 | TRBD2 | TGCGCCAGCAGCCAACTACTAGCGGGAAGTGGGGACGAGCAGTACTTC | CASSQLLAGSGDEQYF
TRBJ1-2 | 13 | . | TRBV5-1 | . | TGCGCCAGCAGCCCGGAGGGTAACTATGGCTACACCTTC | CASSPEGNYGYTF
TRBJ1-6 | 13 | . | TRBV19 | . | TGTGCCAGTAGCCCGCTCCGGGATTCACCCCTCCACTTT | CASSPLRDSPLHF
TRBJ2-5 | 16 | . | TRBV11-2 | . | TGTGCCAGCAGCCCCCGCGGCGTGGGGGGTGAAGAGACCCAGTACTTC | CASSPRGVGGEETQYF
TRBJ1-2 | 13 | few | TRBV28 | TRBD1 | TGTGCCAGCAGTTCCACAGGGGCTCGAGGCTACACCTTC | CASSSTGARGYTF
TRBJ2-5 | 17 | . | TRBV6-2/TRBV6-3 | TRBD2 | TGTGCCAGCAGTTCGCCTCGGGGACTAGCCTACCAAGAGACCCAGTACTTC | CASSSPRGLAYQETQYF
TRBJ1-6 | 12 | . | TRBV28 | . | TGTGCCAGCAGTAGCATTGATTCACCCCTCCACTTT | CASSSIDSPLHF
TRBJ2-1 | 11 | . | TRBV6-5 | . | TGTGCCAGTAGGAAATACAATGAGCAGTTCTTC | CASRKYNEQFF
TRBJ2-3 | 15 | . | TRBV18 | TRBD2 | TGTGCCAGCTCAACCGGGACTAGCGGGGGAGATACGCAGTATTTT | CASSTGTSGGDTQYF
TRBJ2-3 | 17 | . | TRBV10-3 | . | TGTGCCATCAGTCCCCCCCCGAGCCCCACTGGGACAGATACGCAGTATTTT | CAISPPPSPTGTDTQYF
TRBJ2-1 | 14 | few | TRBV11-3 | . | TGTGCCAGCAGCTTAGGCGGCAGCTACAATGAGCAGTTCTTC | CASSLGGSYNEQFF
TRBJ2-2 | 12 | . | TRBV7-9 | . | TGTGCCAGCAGCTTAGAGAGCGGGGAGCTGTTTTTT | CASSLESGELFF
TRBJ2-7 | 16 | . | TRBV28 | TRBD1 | TGTGCCACTCATAACCCTCCGGGACAGGGACACTACGAGCAGTACTTC | CATHNPPGQGHYEQYF
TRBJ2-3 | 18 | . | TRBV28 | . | TGTGCCAGCAGTTTGTACCCCGTTTTCAAGGAGGGCACAGATACGCAGTATTTT | CASSLYPVFKEGTDTQYF
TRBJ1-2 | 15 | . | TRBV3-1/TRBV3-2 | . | TGTGCCAGCAGCCCCGAGCGGGGGCACGACTATGGCTACACCTTC | CASSPERGHDYGYTF
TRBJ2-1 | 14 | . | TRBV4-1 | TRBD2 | TGCGCCAGCAGGCCGGGACTAGAAATTCGAGAGCAGTTCTTC | CASRPGLEIREQFF
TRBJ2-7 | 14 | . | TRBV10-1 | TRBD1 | TGCGCCAGCAGTGATGGGAGGACAGGGTACGAGCAGTACTTC | CASSDGRTGYEQYF
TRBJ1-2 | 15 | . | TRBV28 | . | TGTGCCAGCAGTCTACCCCCTGCAGGGATCTATGGCTACACCTTC | CASSLPPAGIYGYTF
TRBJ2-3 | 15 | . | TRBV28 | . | TGTGCCAGCAGTTTTAAAACGGGAGGCACAGATACGCAGTATTTT | CASSFKTGGTDTQYF
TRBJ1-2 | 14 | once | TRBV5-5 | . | TGTGCCAGCAGCTTGGTTCTAGGAACCTATGGCTACACCTTC | CASSLVLGTYGYTF
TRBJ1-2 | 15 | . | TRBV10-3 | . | TGTGCCATCAGTGACCAGGGAGGGCAAAGCTATGGCTACACCTTC | CAISDQGGQSYGYTF
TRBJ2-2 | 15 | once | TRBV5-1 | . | TGCGCCAGCAGCTTGGCCAGGCAGGACACCGGGGAGCTGTTTTTT | CASSLARQDTGELFF
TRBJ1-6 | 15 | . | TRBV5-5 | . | TGTGCCAGCAGCTTGGAAGGGGTCGGGGATTCACCCCTCCACTTT | CASSLEGVGDSPLHF
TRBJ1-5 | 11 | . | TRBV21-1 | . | TGTGCCAGCAGCAGAAGTCAGCCCCAGCATTTT | CASSRSQPQHF
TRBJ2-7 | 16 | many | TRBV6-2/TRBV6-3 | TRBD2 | TGTGCCAGCAGCCAAAGGACTAGCGGGGGGACCAACGAGCAGTACTTC | CASSQRTSGGTNEQYF
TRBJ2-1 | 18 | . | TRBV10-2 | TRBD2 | TGCGCCAGCAGTGAAGGGAGACTAGCGGGAGGCCTCAGGGATGAGCAGTTCTTC | CASSEGRLAGGLRDEQFF
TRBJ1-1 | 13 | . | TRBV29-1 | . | TGCAGCGCCTCAGATTCCCTGAACACTGAAGCTTTCTTT | CSASDSLNTEAFF
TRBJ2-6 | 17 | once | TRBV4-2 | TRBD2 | TGTGCCAGCAGCCCGGGACTAGAGACTTCTGGGGCCAACGTCCTGACTTTC | CASSPGLETSGANVLTF
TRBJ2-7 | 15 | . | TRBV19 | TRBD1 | TGTGCCAGTAGTATAGGGGACAGGGCCCCCTACGAGCAGTACTTC | CASSIGDRAPYEQYF
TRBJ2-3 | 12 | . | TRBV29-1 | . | TGCAGCGTTGCTAGTAGCACAGATACGCAGTATTTT | CSVASSTDTQYF
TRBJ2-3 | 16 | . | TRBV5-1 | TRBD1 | TGCGCCAGCAGCTTGGCTCGACAGGGGAGCACAGATACGCAGTATTTT | CASSLARQGSTDTQYF
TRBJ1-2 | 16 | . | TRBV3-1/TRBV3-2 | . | TGTGCCAGCAGCCAAGGATCGGGGGCGAAGGACTATGGCTACACCTTC | CASSQGSGAKDYGYTF
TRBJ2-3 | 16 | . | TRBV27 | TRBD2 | TGTGCCAGCAGTCAAAGGACTAGCGGGCACACAGATACGCAGTATTTT | CASSQRTSGHTDTQYF